The 7 T cell receptor beta chains reported below all come from one sample, sequenced in a study of shared clonotypes between healthy human individuals. The table came from immunoSEQ multiplex PCR; TCRdb's copy has only in-frame clones and leaves some out. The table has 550,000 to 700,000 clones, more than 70% seen once. Sample: memory CD4+ T cells sorted from blood. Stated subset: CD45RA-negative fraction. The receptors derive from a woman aged 30 to 39 in good health.

The chain joins TRBV19 to TRBJ2-7, with 8 bases matching TRBD1. This CDR3 is 14 amino acids long. V lost 4 bases and J lost 0; bases outside the gene matches: 2. Per the germline V gene, CDR1 is LNHDA and CDR2 is SQIVND (reference sequence). CDR3 bases: TGTGCCAGTAGTAGGGACAGGTACTCCTACGAGCAGTACTTC. Its translation: CASSRDRYSYEQYF.

V gene TRBV28 combines with J gene TRBJ1-1, with no clear D. The germline CDR1 and CDR2 sequences are MDHEN and SYDVKM. The V and J ends lost 5 bases and 11 bases respectively, with 21 bases between them. CDR3 size: 14 residues. CDR3 loop: CASSTTWGEDSAFF. The CDR3 DNA reads as TGTGCCAGCAGTACCACTTGGGGAGAGGATTCGGCTTTCTTT.

This chain uses TRBV7-8 with TRBJ2-1; 14 positions match TRBD2. Trimming took 5 bases from V and 5 from J; bases not matched to a gene: 17. The germline gives CDR1 SGHVS, CDR2 FQNEAQ. This CDR3 has 20 amino acids. CDR3 in amino acids: CASSKPGTSGRGIDHNEQFF. CDR3 bases: TGTGCCAGCAGCAAACCCGGGACTAGCGGGAGAGGGATAGATCACAATGAGCAGTTCTTC.

This chain connects TRBV6-5 to TRBJ1-2; D is possibly TRBD1 (6 bases). Trimming took 6 bases from V and 6 from J, leaving 17 bases between them. CDR1 MNHEY and CDR2 SVGAGI come from the germline V gene. This CDR3 comprises 14 residues. CDR3 loop: CASRPQGSFDGYTF. CDR3 sequence (DNA): TGTGCCAGCAGACCGCAGGGGTCATTTGATGGCTACACCTTC.

This chain links TRBV15 with TRBJ2-1, with 14 bases that match TRBD2. The CDR3 is 18 amino acids. Unmatched junction bases numbered 3, after V lost 1 base and J lost 1 base. CDR1 is LNHNV, CDR2 YYDKDF, per germline (reference sequence). Here the CDR3 DNA reads TGTGCCACCAGCAGAGTCGGGACTAGCGGGAGATCCTACAATGAGCAGTTCTTC. Protein: CATSRVGTSGRSYNEQFF.

In its sample, this clone was seen once. CDR3 in DNA: TGTGCCAGTCGGTCCCCCGACCCCCCGGGTTCTGCTTTCTTT. Its protein is CASRSPDPPGSAFF. The V call is TRBV19, the J call TRBJ1-1, with no clear D. CDR1 and CDR2 from the germline V gene are LNHDA and SQIVND (reference sequence). This CDR3 is 14 amino acids long. V lost 8 bases, J lost 11 bases, and 24 bases lay in between.

This clone appeared a single time. The chain uses TRBV27 and TRBJ2-7; a weak D match, TRBD1 (6 bases). The germline V gene encodes CDR1 MNHEY and CDR2 SMNVEV (reference sequence). The CDR3 loop spans 14 amino acids. Deletions cut 5 bases from V and 6 bases from J, with 17 bases between. The CDR3 DNA follows: TGTGCCAGCAGTATCTACAGGGTGACGAGCGAGCAGTACTTC. Translating it yields CASSIYRVTSEQYF.